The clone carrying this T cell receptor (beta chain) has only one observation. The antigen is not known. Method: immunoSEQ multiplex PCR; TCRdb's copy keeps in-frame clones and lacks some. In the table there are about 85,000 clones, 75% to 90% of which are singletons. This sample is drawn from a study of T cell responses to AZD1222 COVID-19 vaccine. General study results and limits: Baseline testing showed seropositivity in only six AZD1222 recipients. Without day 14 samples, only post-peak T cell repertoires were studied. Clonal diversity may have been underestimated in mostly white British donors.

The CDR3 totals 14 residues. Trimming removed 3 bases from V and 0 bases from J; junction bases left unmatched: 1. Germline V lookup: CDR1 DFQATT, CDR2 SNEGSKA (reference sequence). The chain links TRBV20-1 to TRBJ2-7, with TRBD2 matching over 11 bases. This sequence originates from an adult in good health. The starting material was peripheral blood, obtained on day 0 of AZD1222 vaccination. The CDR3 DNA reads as TGCAGTGCTAGTAGCGGGAGGGACTCCTACGAGCAGTACTTC. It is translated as CSASSGRDSYEQYF.